The table lists the clone carrying this T cell receptor beta chain with a few counts. TCRdb reprocessed the PCR reads via MiXCR and lists one record per CDR3 protein. The sample shows some 590,000 distinct CDR3 sequences, 25% of them seen only once. The CDR3 loop spans 14 amino acids. Sorted cell numbers of roughly 18,000 to 1,000,000, with 10%, 30% or 50% RNA, served as input for naive CD8 libraries. These data belong to a study of molecular identifiers for immune sequencing clone quantification. Sequenced sample: naive CD8+ T cells from blood, with Jurkat cell RNA spiked in. Subset of the sample: FACS-sorted CD8+CD4-CCR7+CD45RA+ naive T cells. The rearrangement joins TRBV21-1 to TRBJ2-2. TRBV21-1 is classified as a pseudogene. This TCR was sampled from a human donor in good health. Some libraries in this study had Jurkat cell RNA spiked in. The CDR3 protein is CASSKVAQRGELFF. The CDR3 DNA reads as TGTGCCAGCAGCAAAGTCGCCCAGCGCGGGGAGCTGTTTTTT.